This T cell receptor beta chain was captured by sequencing in a study of blood T cell repertoires in COVID-19. Study details: Some COVID-19 samples were acute and others convalescent; all came from the United States, Italy and Spain. Nucleic acid was either cDNA or gDNA, and it came from T cells, B-cell-depleted T cells, or PBMCs.

Profiling relied on immunoSEQ multiplex PCR, and the TCRdb table lists in-frame clones only, not all of them. The data contain 150,000 to 250,000 clones, more than 75% of them singletons. The CDR3 is made up of 14 amino acids. The germline V gene encodes CDR1 LGHDT and CDR2 YNNKEL (reference sequence). V was pared by 1 base and J by 8 bases, with 14 bases between. Specimen: peripheral blood. The sequence was collected from a woman in her forties with COVID-19, enrolled during active disease. This sequence joins TRBV3-1 (or the pseudogene TRBV3-2) and TRBJ1-2; tentatively, D is TRBD1 (6 bases). CDR3 in DNA: TGTGCCAGCAGCCAAGTAGCTGGGGGCGCGGGCTACACCTTC. This gives the protein CASSQVAGGAGYTF.